The TCR beta chain described here comes from a study of radiotherapy plus CTLA-4 blockade in lung cancer. Repertoires were generated with immunoSEQ multiplex PCR, while TCRdb's copy carries only in-frame clones and drops some. The sample has some 73,000 clones; roughly 74% are singletons. V lost 4 bases, J lost 2 bases, and 11 bases lay in between. Per the germline V gene, CDR1 is SGHVS and CDR2 is FQNEAQ. CDR3 length equals 14 residues. This specimen was peripheral blood, taken from a patient treated with radiotherapy plus ipilimumab. This clonotype was sampled from a human donor with non-small cell lung cancer whose response to radiotherapy plus ipilimumab could not be evaluated. The rearrangement uses TRBV7-8 and TRBJ2-5; D is unresolved. Written as DNA, the CDR3 is TGTGCCAGCAGCTCGACGGAGATACAAGAGACCCAGTACTTC. It codes for CASSSTEIQETQYF.